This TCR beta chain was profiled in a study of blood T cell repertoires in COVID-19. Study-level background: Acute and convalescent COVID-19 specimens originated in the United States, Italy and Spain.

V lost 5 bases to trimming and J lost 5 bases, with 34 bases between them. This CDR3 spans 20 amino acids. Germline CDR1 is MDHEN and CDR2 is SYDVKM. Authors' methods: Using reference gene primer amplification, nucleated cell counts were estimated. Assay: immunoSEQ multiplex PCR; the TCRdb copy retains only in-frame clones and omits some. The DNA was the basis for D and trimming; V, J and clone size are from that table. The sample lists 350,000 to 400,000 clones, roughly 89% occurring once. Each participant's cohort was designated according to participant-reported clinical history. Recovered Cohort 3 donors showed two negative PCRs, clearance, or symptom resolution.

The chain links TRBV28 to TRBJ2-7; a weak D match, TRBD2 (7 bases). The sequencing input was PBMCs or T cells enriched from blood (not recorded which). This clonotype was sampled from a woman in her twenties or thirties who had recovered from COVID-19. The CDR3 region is CASSTRESRGVAGRRDEQYF. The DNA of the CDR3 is TGTGCCAGCAGTACTCGTGAGAGTAGGGGGGTTGCCGGGAGGAGGGACGAGCAGTACTTC.